The rows below give T cell receptor beta chains drawn from one sample of a study of blood T cells in healthy people across ages. TCRdb analysed the 5' RACE reads with MiXCR anew, one entry per CDR3 protein. The sample has nearly 800,000 distinct CDR3 sequences; 20% to 25% are singletons. This same sample was also taken into another study, of T cells of mothers and their children.

Material for sequencing was blood. Every receptor here comes from a boy aged 5-17 years in good health. Each CDR3 is given with its conserved first and last residue.

V,J,CDR3
TRBV5-1,TRBJ2-5,CASSQPTGGGETQYF
TRBV29-1,TRBJ2-5,CSAAPRRLQETQYF
TRBV12-3/TRBV12-4,TRBJ1-5,CASSPWGQPQHF
TRBV20-1,TRBJ1-1,CSARDKRGLGTEAFF
TRBV20-1,TRBJ1-1,CSARGLRNTEAFF
TRBV11-2,TRBJ1-4,CASSLRVRGHEKLFF
TRBV6-5,TRBJ1-2,CASSQGQVGGYTF
TRBV7-3,TRBJ2-1,CASSLLAIGDEQFF
TRBV6-6,TRBJ1-1,CASSLGTVMNTEAFF
TRBV4-3,TRBJ2-1,CASSLSLGNEQFF
TRBV20-1,NA,CSVRQSSSYEQYF
TRBV6-5,TRBJ2-4,CASSYGARLAGGLAKNIQYF
TRBV7-3,TRBJ2-5,CASSLSGRTEETQYF
TRBV7-2,TRBJ2-1,CASSLGVGNEQFF
TRBV2,TRBJ1-5,CASQNSNQPQHF
TRBV5-6,TRBJ2-5,CAINPRTTRGETQYF
TRBV28,TRBJ2-4,CASNQDSAKNIQYF
TRBV20-1,TRBJ1-4,CSARDRRDNEKLFF
TRBV7-9,TRBJ2-3,CASSSFFGVTDTQYF
TRBV10-3,TRBJ2-7,CAISDKGKGQPEQYF
TRBV6-2/TRBV6-3,TRBJ2-5,CASSSRFGDRAETQYF
TRBV6-5,TRBJ2-5,CASTKGRGETQYF
TRBV7-9,TRBJ2-2,CASSSSLTGYHTGELFF
TRBV12-3/TRBV12-4,TRBJ2-3,CASSLGRQGSTDTQYF
TRBV20-1,TRBJ2-1,CSASKGGAVFFYNEQFF
TRBV6-1,TRBJ2-6,CASSLTGGPSGANVLTF
TRBV6-2/TRBV6-3,TRBJ2-1,CQIRGNNEQFF
TRBV18,TRBJ1-5,CASSPLSGDQPQHF
TRBV7-8,TRBJ1-4,CASSSKGQGDNEKLFF
TRBV27,TRBJ2-7,CASSPLGLSEQYF
TRBV6-6,TRBJ1-6,CASSYSKSGQYNSPLHF
TRBV18,NA,CASSPLFVTEQETQYF
TRBV28,TRBJ2-2,CASSWAGVNTGELFF
TRBV28,TRBJ2-4,CASSLGLLAKNIQYF
TRBV29-1,TRBJ2-5,CSVDDRDTQETQYF
TRBV5-1,TRBJ2-5,CASRREIQETQYF
TRBV28,TRBJ1-5,CASSLARIRYQPQHF
TRBV18,TRBJ2-4,CASSPRQGRYIQYF
TRBV7-9,NA,CASSFLGTGGGLHEQYF
TRBV29-1,TRBJ1-4,CSVEVGLGGKLFF
TRBV10-3,NA,CAISSTSGSENEQFF
TRBV7-2,TRBJ2-5,CASSLTIAAGQETQYF
TRBV6-6,TRBJ1-5,CASSNGGDSQPQHF
TRBV18,TRBJ2-5,CASSPSTSGKETQYF
TRBV2,TRBJ2-7,CASSVSYEQYF
TRBV4-3,TRBJ2-5,CASSQDNIRDRETQYF
TRBV18,TRBJ2-1,CASRRDSSYNEQFF
TRBV6-1,TRBJ2-5,CASSADWNLKETQYF
TRBV7-3,TRBJ2-7,CASSSYSRGEQYF
TRBV25-1,TRBJ2-2,CASSELYAGAGELFF
TRBV10-3,NA,CATQGTYEQYF
TRBV7-3,TRBJ1-2,CASSLGQKRNYGYTF
TRBV29-1,TRBJ1-2,CSVAGTTYGYTF
TRBV5-5,TRBJ2-3,CASSLDIVLAGALITDTQYF
TRBV15,TRBJ2-1,CATSRVPTPAGEPYNEQFF